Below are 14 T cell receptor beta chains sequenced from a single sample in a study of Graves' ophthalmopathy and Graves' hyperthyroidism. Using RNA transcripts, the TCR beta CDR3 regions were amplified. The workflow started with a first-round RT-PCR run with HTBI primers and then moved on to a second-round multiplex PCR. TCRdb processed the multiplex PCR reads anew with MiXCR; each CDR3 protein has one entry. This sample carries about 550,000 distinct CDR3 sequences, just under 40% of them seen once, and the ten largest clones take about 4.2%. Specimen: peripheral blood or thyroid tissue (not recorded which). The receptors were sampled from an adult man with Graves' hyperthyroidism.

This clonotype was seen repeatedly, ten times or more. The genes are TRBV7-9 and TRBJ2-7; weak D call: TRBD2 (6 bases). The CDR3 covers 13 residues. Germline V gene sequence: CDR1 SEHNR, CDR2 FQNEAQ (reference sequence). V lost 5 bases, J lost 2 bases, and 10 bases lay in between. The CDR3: CASSRTTPYEQYF. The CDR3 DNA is TGTGCCAGCAGCCGGACTACTCCCTACGAGCAGTACTTC.

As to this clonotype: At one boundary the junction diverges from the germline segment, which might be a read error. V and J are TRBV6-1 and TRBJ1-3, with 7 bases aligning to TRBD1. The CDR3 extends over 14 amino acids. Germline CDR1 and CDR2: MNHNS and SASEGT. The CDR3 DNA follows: TGTGCCAGCAGTTCGACAGGGAGTGGAAGCACCATATATTTT. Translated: CASSSTGSGSTIYF.

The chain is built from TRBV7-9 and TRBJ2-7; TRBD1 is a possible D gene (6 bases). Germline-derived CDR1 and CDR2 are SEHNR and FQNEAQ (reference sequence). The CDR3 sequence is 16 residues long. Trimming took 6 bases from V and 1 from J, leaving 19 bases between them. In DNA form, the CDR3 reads TGTGCCAGCAGTTACTACCCCCCTCAGGGGTCCTACGAGCAGTACTTC. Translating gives CASSYYPPQGSYEQYF.

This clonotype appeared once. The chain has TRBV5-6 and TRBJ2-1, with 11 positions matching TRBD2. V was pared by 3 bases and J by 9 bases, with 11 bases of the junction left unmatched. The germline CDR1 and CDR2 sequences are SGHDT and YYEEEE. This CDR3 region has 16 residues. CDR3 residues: CASSSATSGVGFEQFF. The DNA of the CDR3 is TGTGCCAGCAGCTCAGCGACTAGCGGGGTGGGTTTTGAGCAGTTCTTC.

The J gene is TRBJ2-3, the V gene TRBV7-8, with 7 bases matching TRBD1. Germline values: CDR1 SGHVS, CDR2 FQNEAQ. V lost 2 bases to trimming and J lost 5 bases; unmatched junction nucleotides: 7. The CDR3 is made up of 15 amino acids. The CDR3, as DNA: TGTGCCAGCAGCTTAAGTAGGGGGCTTGTAGATACGCAGTATTTT. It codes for CASSLSRGLVDTQYF.

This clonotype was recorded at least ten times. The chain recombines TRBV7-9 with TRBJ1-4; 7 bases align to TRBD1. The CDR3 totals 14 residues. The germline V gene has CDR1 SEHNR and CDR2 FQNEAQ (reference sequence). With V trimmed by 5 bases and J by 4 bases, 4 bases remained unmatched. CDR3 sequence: CASSQGQLNEKLFF. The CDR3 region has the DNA TGTGCCAGCAGCCAGGGACAGCTTAATGAAAAACTGTTTTTT.

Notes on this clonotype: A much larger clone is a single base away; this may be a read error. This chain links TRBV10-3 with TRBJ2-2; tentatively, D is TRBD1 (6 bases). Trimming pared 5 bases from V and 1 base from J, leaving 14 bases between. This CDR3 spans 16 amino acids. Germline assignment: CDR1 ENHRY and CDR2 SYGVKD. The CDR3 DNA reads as TGTGCCATCAGTTACGGGGTACAGGGGAACACCGGGGAGCTGTTTTTT. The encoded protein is CAISYGVQGNTGELFF.

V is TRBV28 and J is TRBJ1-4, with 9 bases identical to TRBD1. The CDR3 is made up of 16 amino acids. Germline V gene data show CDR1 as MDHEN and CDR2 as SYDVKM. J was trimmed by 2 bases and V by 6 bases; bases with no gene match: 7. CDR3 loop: CASRKQGASTNEKLFF. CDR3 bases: TGTGCCAGCAGGAAACAGGGGGCAAGCACTAATGAAAAACTGTTTTTT.

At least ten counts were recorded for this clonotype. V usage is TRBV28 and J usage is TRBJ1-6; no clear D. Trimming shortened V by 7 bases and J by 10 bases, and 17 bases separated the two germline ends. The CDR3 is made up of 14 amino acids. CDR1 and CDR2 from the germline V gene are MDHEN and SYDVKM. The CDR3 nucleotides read TGTGCCAGCATGGTGGGGAAGGTGGGATCACCCCTCCACTTT. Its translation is CASMVGKVGSPLHF.

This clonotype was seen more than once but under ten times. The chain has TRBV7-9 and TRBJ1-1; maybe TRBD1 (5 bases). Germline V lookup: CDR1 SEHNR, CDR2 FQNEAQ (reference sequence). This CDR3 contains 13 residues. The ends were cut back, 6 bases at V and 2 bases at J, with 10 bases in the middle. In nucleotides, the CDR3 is TGTGCCAGCAGGGCGGGGCCCAACACTGAAGCTTTCTTT. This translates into CASRAGPNTEAFF.

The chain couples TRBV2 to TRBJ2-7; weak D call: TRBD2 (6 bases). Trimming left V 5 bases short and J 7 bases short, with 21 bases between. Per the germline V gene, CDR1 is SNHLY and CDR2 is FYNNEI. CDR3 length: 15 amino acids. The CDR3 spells CASSPLGGDTGEQYF. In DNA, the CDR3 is TGTGCCAGCAGTCCCTTGGGGGGAGATACCGGGGAGCAGTACTTC.

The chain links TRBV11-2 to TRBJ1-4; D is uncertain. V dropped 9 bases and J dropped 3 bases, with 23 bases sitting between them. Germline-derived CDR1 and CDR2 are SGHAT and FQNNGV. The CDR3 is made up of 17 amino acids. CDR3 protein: CASRQGPLGKANEKLFF. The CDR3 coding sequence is TGTGCCAGTAGACAAGGCCCTTTGGGTAAAGCTAATGAAAAACTGTTTTTT.

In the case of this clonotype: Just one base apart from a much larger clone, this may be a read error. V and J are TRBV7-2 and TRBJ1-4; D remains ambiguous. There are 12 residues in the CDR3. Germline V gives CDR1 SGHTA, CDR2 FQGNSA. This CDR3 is CASSGSEVRLVF. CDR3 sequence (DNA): TGTGCCAGCAGTGGTTCGGAGGTTCGACTGGTTTTT.

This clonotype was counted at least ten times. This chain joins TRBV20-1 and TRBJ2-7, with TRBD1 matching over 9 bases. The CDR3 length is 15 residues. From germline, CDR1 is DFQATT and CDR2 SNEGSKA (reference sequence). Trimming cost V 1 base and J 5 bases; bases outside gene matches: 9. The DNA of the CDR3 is TGCAGTGCTAGAGCTACCGCCGGGACAGGGAACGAGCAGTACTTC. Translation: CSARATAGTGNEQYF.